This record covers a single T cell receptor (beta chain). V was clipped by 6 bases and J by 1 base, with 17 bases between them. Germline values: CDR1 SGHNT, CDR2 YYREEE (reference sequence). The CDR3 totals 15 residues. Method: immunoSEQ multiplex PCR; TCRdb's copy keeps in-frame clones and lacks some. The sample includes 35,000 to 45,000 clones, about 85% seen only once; the top ten take about 4%. This sample was taken from a study of PD-1 blockade in mismatch repair-deficient tumors. The TCR originated in an adult with mismatch repair-deficient cancer. The chain joins TRBV5-4 to TRBJ2-7; D may be TRBD2 (6 bases). Specimen: peripheral blood, collected 76 weeks after starting pembrolizumab. For the CDR3, the DNA is TGTGCCAGCACCGTGGGTGGCCTAGCGTCCTACGAGCAGTACTTC. It codes for CASTVGGLASYEQYF. Filled out from reference TRBV5-4 and TRBJ2-7, the complete variable domain reads ETGVTQSPTHLIKTRGQQVTLRCSSQSGHNTVSWYQQALGQGPQFIFQYYREEENGRGNFPPRFSGLQFPNYSSELNVNALELDDSALYLCASTVGGLASYEQYFGPGTRLTVT.